A selection of T cell receptor beta chains follows, all from one sample in a study of cytomegalovirus exposure and HLA in healthy donors. Method: immunoSEQ multiplex PCR; TCRdb's copy keeps in-frame clones and lacks some. The profile shows 190,000 or so clones, 75% to 85% of them singletons. The specimen was PBMCs. The receptors originated from a woman aged 50 to 65 in good health and CMV-seropositive. CDR3s include the opening cysteine and the closing phenylalanine or tryptophan. A D gene is named only where the DNA matches it firmly. Only part of the rows carry a size: once, few, many, or a class if the clone is expanded.

>TRBD1|TRBJ2-3|once|TRBV9
CASSGLGQGTDTQYF
TGTGCCAGCAGCGGGTTGGGACAGGGCACAGATACGCAGTATTTT
>NA|TRBJ2-7|NA|TRBV6-5
CASSYSRGGSYEQYF
TGTGCCAGCAGTTACTCGCGGGGTGGCTCCTACGAGCAGTACTTC
>NA|TRBJ2-5|NA|TRBV5-4
CASSRGGMETQYF
TGTGCCAGCAGCAGGGGGGGGATGGAGACCCAGTACTTC
>NA|TRBJ2-7|few|TRBV5-1
CASSLGAEFYEQYF
TGCGCCAGCAGCTTGGGAGCGGAATTCTACGAGCAGTACTTC
>NA|TRBJ1-3|once|TRBV28
CASSSGGKRGNTIYF
TGTGCCAGCAGCAGCGGGGGGAAGAGAGGAAACACCATATATTTT
>NA|TRBJ2-1|NA|TRBV27
CATRGVSYNEQFF
TGTGCCACCAGGGGCGTATCCTACAATGAGCAGTTCTTC
>TRBD1|TRBJ2-5|NA|TRBV7-8
CASSFRLDRGRGAQYF
TGTGCCAGCAGCTTTAGGTTAGACAGGGGGCGCGGGGCCCAGTACTTC
>NA|TRBJ2-7|few|TRBV19
CASKGDWYQNEQYF
TGTGCCAGTAAAGGGGACTGGTATCAAAACGAGCAGTACTTC
>TRBD2|TRBJ2-1|NA|TRBV5-6
CASSLQAGSSYNEQFF
TGTGCCAGCAGCTTGCAAGCGGGGAGCTCCTACAATGAGCAGTTCTTC
>NA|TRBJ2-2|NA|TRBV7-6
CASSLANGEETGELFF
TGTGCCAGCAGCTTAGCGAACGGGGAGGAAACCGGGGAGCTGTTTTTT
>TRBD2|TRBJ2-1|once|TRBV5-4
CASSLAGLNEQFF
TGTGCCAGCAGCTTAGCGGGACTTAATGAGCAGTTCTTC
>TRBD2|TRBJ2-7|NA|TRBV10-1
CASSAGLAGNEQYF
TGCGCCAGCAGTGCGGGACTAGCGGGGAACGAGCAGTACTTC
>NA|TRBJ2-7|NA|TRBV19
CASSSDSSEQYF
TGTGCCAGTAGTTCAGACAGTTCCGAGCAGTACTTC
>NA|TRBJ2-3|NA|TRBV6-6
CASRSQGGEQNTQYF
TGTGCCAGCAGATCCCAGGGGGGTGAGCAAAATACGCAGTATTTT
>NA|TRBJ2-6|NA|TRBV2
CASSESPGAGANGLTF
TGTGCCAGCAGTGAATCGCCAGGGGCCGGGGCCAACGGCCTGACTTTC
>NA|TRBJ2-3|NA|TRBV29-1
CSVAEGGTQYF
TGCAGCGTTGCAGAGGGGGGTACGCAGTATTTT
>NA|TRBJ1-1|NA|TRBV5-6
CASSLVKGRGLTFF
TGTGCCAGCAGCTTGGTGAAGGGCAGGGGTCTAACTTTCTTT
>NA|TRBJ2-3|NA|TRBV4-3
CASSQLLTRTDTQYF
TGCGCCAGCAGCCAACTCCTTACACGCACAGATACGCAGTATTTT
>TRBD1|TRBJ1-4|NA|TRBV6-5
CASRSGTGMEKLFF
TGTGCCAGCAGGTCGGGGACAGGAATGGAAAAACTGTTTTTT
>NA|TRBJ2-7|NA|TRBV5-6
CASSLGGFEQYF
TGTGCCAGCAGCTTGGGAGGGTTCGAGCAGTACTTC
>TRBD2|TRBJ2-1|NA|TRBV7-3
CASSLMGLAGLGEQFF
TGTGCCAGCAGCTTAATGGGACTAGCGGGACTGGGTGAGCAGTTCTTC
>TRBD2|TRBJ2-3|NA|TRBV19
CASSKTSGRPTDTQYF
TGTGCCAGTAGTAAGACTAGCGGGAGGCCCACAGATACGCAGTATTTT
>TRBD1|TRBJ2-1|NA|TRBV5-1
CASSLADRVLHEQFF
TGCGCCAGCAGCTTGGCGGACAGGGTACTTCATGAGCAGTTCTTC
>TRBD2|TRBJ2-7|NA|TRBV28
CASSFLGLASGEQYF
TGTGCCAGCAGTTTCTTAGGGCTCGCTAGCGGCGAGCAGTACTTC
>TRBD1|TRBJ2-7|NA|TRBV28
CASSSGTGASYEQYF
TGTGCCAGCAGTTCGGGGACAGGGGCCTCCTACGAGCAGTACTTC
>TRBD1|TRBJ1-5|NA|TRBV6-5
CASSRGQAVNQPQHF
TGTGCCAGCAGCCGTGGACAGGCAGTCAATCAGCCCCAGCATTTT
>TRBD1|TRBJ2-5|once|TRBV2
CASSESLVLDRGETQYF
TGTGCCAGCAGTGAATCTCTGGTATTAGACAGGGGGGAGACCCAGTACTTC
>NA|TRBJ2-5|NA|TRBV6-5
CASSSRRQETQYF
TGTGCCAGCAGTTCGAGGCGACAAGAGACCCAGTACTTC
>TRBD2|TRBJ2-3|NA|TRBV4-3
CASSLETSGGAGTDTQYF
TGCGCCAGCAGCCTTGAGACTAGCGGGGGGGCCGGAACAGATACGCAGTATTTT
>NA|TRBJ1-1|NA|TRBV4-3
CASSQARESTEAFF
TGCGCCAGCAGCCAAGCTAGGGAGAGCACTGAAGCTTTCTTT
>NA|TRBJ1-1|NA|TRBV21-1
CASSNLPPSTEAFF
TGTGCCAGCAGCAATCTTCCCCCCTCCACTGAAGCTTTCTTT
>TRBD2|TRBJ2-1|NA|TRBV4-1
CASSRSGLVNLYNEQFF
TGCGCCAGCAGCCGTAGTGGACTAGTTAATCTTTACAATGAGCAGTTCTTC
>NA|TRBJ1-1|NA|TRBV2
CASSEVIEATGWTEAFF
TGTGCCAGCAGTGAAGTCATCGAGGCAACAGGTTGGACTGAAGCTTTCTTT
>TRBD1|TRBJ2-1|NA|TRBV2
CASSKDRAMYNEQFF
TGTGCCAGCAGTAAAGACAGGGCCATGTACAATGAGCAGTTCTTC
>TRBD1|TRBJ2-5|NA|TRBV7-9
CASSSYTGGRRETQYF
TGTGCCAGCAGCTCCTACACAGGGGGCCGAAGGGAGACCCAGTACTTC
>NA|TRBJ2-3|NA|TRBV5-1
CASSTRGMSTDTQYF
TGCGCCAGCAGCACCAGGGGTATGAGCACAGATACGCAGTATTTT
>TRBD2|TRBJ2-1|NA|TRBV19
CASSKGRGSGNEQFF
TGTGCCAGTAGTAAGGGGCGGGGGTCTGGCAATGAGCAGTTCTTC
>NA|TRBJ2-5|NA|TRBV7-2
CASSLETARETQYF
TGTGCCAGCAGCTTAGAAACAGCACGTGAGACCCAGTACTTC
>TRBD2|TRBJ2-1|NA|TRBV6-4
CASSAGGGPLNEQFF
TGTGCCAGCAGTGCTGGGGGGGGACCTCTAAATGAGCAGTTCTTC
>TRBD1|TRBJ1-1|NA|TRBV28
CASSLTGAAFF
TGTGCCAGCAGTTTGACAGGGGCGGCTTTCTTT
>NA|TRBJ2-1|NA|TRBV18
CASSRLPGILHNEQFF
TGTGCCAGCTCACGACTCCCCGGGATCTTACACAATGAGCAGTTCTTC